This passage covers 31 T cell receptor beta chains from one sample sequenced in a study of neurological immune-mediated disorders. TCRdb re-called the 5' RACE reads through MiXCR, storing one row per CDR3 protein. Here the sample spans under 65,000 distinct CDR3 sequences, approximately 25% being singletons. Time point specified: technical triplicate 2. Sequenced: PBMCs. These receptors all come from a man aged 60-69 years with HTLV-1-associated myelopathy (HAM/TSP).

This clonotype was counted only a few times. The J gene is TRBJ2-3, the V gene TRBV9; 9 positions agree with TRBD2. The trim removed 6 bases at V and 4 bases at J, leaving 9 bases unmatched. The CDR3 has 15 amino acids. Germline CDR1 SGDLS, CDR2 YYNGEE. In DNA form, the CDR3 reads TGTGCCAGCAATGTAGCGGGAGACCGAGCAGATACGCAGTATTTT. Protein: CASNVAGDRADTQYF. The full variable domain, with the rest looked up from reference TRBV9 and TRBJ2-3, is DSGVTQTPKHLITATGQRVTLRCSPRSGDLSVYWYQQSLDQGLQFLIQYYNGEERAKGNILERFSAQQFPDLHSELNLSSLELGDSALYFCASNVAGDRADTQYFGPGTRLTVL.

This clonotype was detected ten times or more. The rearrangement links TRBV29-1 to TRBJ1-4; the D gene is possibly TRBD1 (5 bases). This CDR3 contains 15 residues. V was shortened by 5 bases and J by 5 bases, with 18 bases between the two germline ends. CDR1 and CDR2 (germline): SQVTM, ANQGSEA. The chain's CDR3 is CSVKRGDWGNEKLFF. Written as DNA, the CDR3 is TGCAGCGTTAAGAGGGGCGATTGGGGAAATGAAAAACTGTTTTTT.

This clonotype showed up just once. CDR3 sequence: CASSLGFLQETQYF. The DNA of the CDR3 is TGTGCCAGCAGTTTAGGTTTCCTCCAAGAGACCCAGTACTTC. V and J are TRBV12-3 or TRBV12-4 and TRBJ2-5; D uncertain. Trimming removed 1 base at V and 1 base at J, with 7 bases between. The CDR3 has 14 residues.

This clonotype was picked up one time. The chain recombines TRBV28 with TRBJ1-2; TRBD1 matches 11 bases. This CDR3 contains 15 residues. Germline CDR1 MDHEN, CDR2 SYDVKM. V shed 6 bases, J shed 8 bases, and the junction held 11 bases outside the gene matches. CDR3 sequence: CASRPSGQGGSGYTF. The CDR3 DNA reads TGTGCCAGCAGGCCCTCGGGACAGGGGGGAAGCGGCTACACCTTC.

Ten or more counts support this clonotype. V and J are TRBV20-1 and TRBJ1-5; tentative D call: TRBD1 (6 bases). The CDR3 is 14 amino acids. Germline loops: CDR1 DFQATT, CDR2 SNEGSKA (reference sequence). With 3 bases removed from V and 0 bases from J, the gap between germline ends came to 9 bases. CDR3 protein: CSASGGYSNQPQHF. CDR3 DNA sequence: TGCAGTGCTAGTGGGGGCTATAGCAATCAGCCCCAGCATTTT.

The chain combines TRBV10-1 with TRBJ2-3; D may be TRBD2 (6 bases). CDR1 and CDR2 (germline): WNHNN, SYGVQD (reference sequence). Trimming removed 0 bases from V and 6 bases from J, with 13 bases in between. CDR3 size: 15 residues. CDR3 residues: CASSESRGGVDTQYF. The CDR3 DNA sequence: TGCGCCAGCAGTGAGTCGAGAGGAGGGGTGGATACGCAGTATTTT.

The chain is built from TRBV20-1 and TRBJ1-4; 7 bases match TRBD1. CDR3 length equals 14 residues. J gave up 7 bases and V 3 bases, and 8 bases lay outside the gene matches. Germline-derived CDR1 and CDR2 are DFQATT and SNEGSKA (reference sequence). CDR3 nucleotide sequence: TGCAGTGCTAGTGCGGCAGGGGGTGTTGAAAAACTGTTTTTT. Protein sequence: CSASAAGGVEKLFF.

The chain has TRBV11-2 and TRBJ2-6; TRBD1 matches 9 bases. The CDR3 consists of 16 residues. CDR1 is SGHAT, CDR2 FQNNGV, per germline. The V segment lost 4 bases and the J segment 3 bases; nucleotides outside the gene matches: 4. In nucleotides, the CDR3 is TGTGCCAGCAGCTACCGGACAGGGGTTGGGGCCAACGTCCTGACTTTC. It encodes CASSYRTGVGANVLTF.

Ten or more counts support this clonotype. The chain employs TRBV5-1 and TRBJ2-1, with 8 bases lining up with TRBD2. The length of the CDR3 is 15 residues. Germline CDR1 SGHRS, CDR2 YFSETQ. V trimming: 2 bases; J trimming: 5 bases; junction bases outside the gene matches: 6. The CDR3 region has the DNA TGCGCCAGCAGCTTTCTAGCGGGCGAGGACAATGAGCAGTTCTTC. Translation gives CASSFLAGEDNEQFF.

The chain recombines TRBV7-9 with TRBJ1-1; tentatively, D is TRBD1 (6 bases). Trimming left V 5 bases short and J 11 bases short, with 12 bases between. The CDR3 covers 11 residues. The germline V gene has CDR1 SEHNR and CDR2 FQNEAQ (reference sequence). The CDR3 coding sequence is TGTGCCAGCAGCCCGGACAGACGGGCTTTCTTT. Encoded protein: CASSPDRRAFF.

This clonotype has at least ten counts. The V call is TRBV28, the J call TRBJ2-7; TRBD1 might be the D (6 bases). Trimming removed 2 bases from V and 7 bases from J, with 15 bases in between. Germline CDR1 MDHEN, CDR2 SYDVKM. CDR3 length: 14 amino acids. The CDR3 sequence is CASSLPDSTREQYF. CDR3 nucleotide sequence: TGTGCCAGCAGTTTACCGGACAGCACGCGGGAGCAGTACTTC.

In regard to this clonotype: A much bigger clone sits one base away, suggesting this may be a read error. The chain is built from TRBV14 and TRBJ2-7; D perhaps matches TRBD1 (7 bases). Germline-derived CDR1 and CDR2 are SGHDN and FVKESK. The CDR3 contains 14 residues. Trimming removed 4 bases at V and 6 bases at J, with 16 bases between. CDR3 sequence (DNA): TGTGCCAGCAGCCTTAAAATGGAGGGGGCCGAGCAGTACTTC. This sequence encodes CASSLKMEGAEQYF.

This clonotype was observed many times. This chain joins TRBV28 and TRBJ1-1; TRBD1 is a possible D gene (6 bases). V gave up 4 bases and J gave up 5 bases, with 17 bases separating them. Germline values: CDR1 MDHEN, CDR2 SYDVKM. This CDR3 contains 15 residues. In DNA form, the CDR3 reads TGTGCCAGCAGTTCTACCAGGGGAGTGATAACTGAAGCTTTCTTT. This encodes CASSSTRGVITEAFF. The variable domain in full, with the rest retrieved from reference TRBV28 and TRBJ1-1, is DVKVTQSSRYLVKRTGEKVFLECVQDMDHENMFWYRQDPGLGLRLIYFSYDVKMKEKGDIPEGYSVSREKKERFSLILESASTNQTSMYLCASSSTRGVITEAFFGQGTRLTVV.

J is TRBJ1-1 and V is TRBV6-1; D ambiguous. Trimming left V 9 bases short and J 3 bases short, with 8 bases between. Germline V gives CDR1 MNHNS, CDR2 SASEGT. CDR3 size: 11 residues. The DNA for the CDR3 is TGTGCCAGTGCGGGAGACACTGAAGCTTTCTTT. It codes for CASAGDTEAFF.

In its sample, this clonotype was seen many times. This rearrangement joins TRBV11-1 to TRBJ2-1; tentative D call: TRBD2 (6 bases). The CDR3 runs 17 residues. Trimming stripped 5 bases from V and 6 bases from J, with 23 bases between. Per germline, CDR1 SGHAT and CDR2 FQDESV (reference sequence). In DNA form, the CDR3 reads TGTGCCAGCAGCCCACTGCGAGGACTACGGGTGGGCAATGAGCAGTTCTTC. It encodes CASSPLRGLRVGNEQFF.

This clonotype was observed at least ten times. The chain is built from TRBV3-1 and TRBJ2-1; D gene unclear. The germline CDR1 and CDR2 sequences are LGHDT and YNNKEL (reference sequence). The germline V and J ends were trimmed by 4 bases and 0 bases, with 16 bases remaining between them. The CDR3 contains 17 residues. CDR3 protein: CASSPKAKHSSYNEQFF. For the CDR3, the DNA is TGTGCCAGCAGCCCTAAGGCGAAACATAGCTCCTACAATGAGCAGTTCTTC.

This chain joins TRBV24-1 and TRBJ2-7; 8 bases are shared with TRBD1. CDR1 is KGHDR, CDR2 SFDVKD, per germline. CDR3 size: 13 residues. CDR3 sequence reads: CATGSDRDDEQYF. The CDR3 coding sequence is TGTGCAACTGGGTCGGACAGGGACGACGAGCAGTACTTC.

Regarding this clonotype: One junction end does not reproduce the germline sequence, and a read error may be involved. This chain uses TRBV20-1 with TRBJ2-5; 7 nucleotides line up with TRBD2. The germline V gene has CDR1 DFQATT and CDR2 SNEGSKA (reference sequence). The CDR3 runs 15 residues. The CDR3 is CSAAGTIGNQENQYF. The CDR3 coding sequence is TGCAGTGCTGCCGGGACTATCGGAAACCAAGAGAACCAGTACTTC.

Ten or more counts support this clonotype. V gene TRBV3-1 combines with J gene TRBJ1-4; 11 bases are shared with TRBD1. V was pared by 3 bases and J by 6 bases, with 3 bases of the junction left unmatched. CDR3 length: 15 amino acids. Germline V gene data show CDR1 as LGHDT and CDR2 as YNNKEL (reference sequence). The CDR3 nucleotides read TGTGCCAGCAGCCAGCCGGGACAGGGGGATGAAAAACTGTTTTTT. Its protein product is CASSQPGQGDEKLFF.

There are many counts of this clonotype. V is TRBV5-1 and J is TRBJ2-5, with D possibly being TRBD1 (5 bases). The CDR3 is 14 amino acids. V was shortened by 4 bases and J by 4 bases, with 14 bases between the two germline ends. Germline V CDR1 and CDR2: SGHRS, YFSETQ. The CDR3 protein is CASSPDRYPETQYF. The CDR3 DNA sequence: TGCGCCAGCAGCCCCGACAGATACCCAGAGACCCAGTACTTC.

This clonotype came up many times. The V and J genes are TRBV7-3 and TRBJ2-1; D is unresolved. With 3 bases removed from V and 3 bases from J, the gap between germline ends came to 9 bases. This CDR3 region has 14 residues. The germline gives CDR1 SGHTA, CDR2 FQGTGA. The DNA of the CDR3 is TGTGCCAGCAGCTTTTCCCTAGACTACAATGAGCAGTTCTTC. It specifies CASSFSLDYNEQFF.

This clonotype was observed a single time. The chain couples TRBV6-5 to TRBJ2-7, with unresolved D. The ends were cut back, 0 bases at V and 1 base at J, with 10 bases in the middle. Per germline, CDR1 MNHEY and CDR2 SVGAGI. This CDR3 has 15 amino acids. The CDR3, as DNA: TGTGCCAGCAGTTACTCTAAGTTTAATTCCTACGAGCAGTACTTC. It yields the protein CASSYSKFNSYEQYF.

Concerning this clonotype: At one of its ends the junction is not consistent with the germline gene, which may arise from a read error. V and J are TRBV20-1 and TRBJ2-5, with 7 nucleotides matching TRBD1. The germline gives CDR1 DFQATT, CDR2 SNEGSKA (reference sequence). The CDR3 runs to 15 residues. As DNA, the CDR3 is TGCAGTGCTAGACTTTGGACAGGATCGACAGAGACCCAGGACTTT. Its protein is CSARLWTGSTETQDF.

The table lists this clonotype with many counts. The chain employs TRBV7-8 and TRBJ2-7, with 13 nucleotides matching TRBD2. The V gene end was trimmed by 5 bases and the J gene end by 2 bases; junction bases not matched to a gene: 3. Germline V gives CDR1 SGHVS, CDR2 FQNEAQ. This CDR3 is 15 amino acids long. The CDR3 nucleotides are TGTGCCAGCAGCCTGGGACTAGCGGGGACCTACGAGCAGTACTTC. Amino acid sequence: CASSLGLAGTYEQYF.

The V call is TRBV12-3 or TRBV12-4, the J call TRBJ2-7, with unresolved D. The V gene lost 4 bases and the J gene lost 0 bases, with 7 bases spanning the gap. The CDR3 is 13 amino acids. CDR3 sequence: CASSSLSSYEQYF. CDR3 nucleotides: TGTGCCAGCAGTTCCCTATCCTCCTACGAGCAGTACTTC.

This clonotype was detected many times. The chain is built from TRBV5-1 and TRBJ2-2; TRBD2 aligns across 10 bases. The junction had 5 bases not matched to a gene; V was cut back by 6 bases and J by 6 bases. Germline V gene lookup returns CDR1 SGHRS and CDR2 YFSETQ. The CDR3 loop spans 14 amino acids. CDR3 sequence: CASTQTSGPGELFF. The CDR3 bases are TGCGCCAGCACCCAGACTAGCGGGCCCGGGGAGCTGTTTTTT.

This clonotype was counted many times. The V call is TRBV6-5, the J call TRBJ2-3; the D gene is possibly TRBD2 (6 bases). CDR3 length: 12 amino acids. From germline, CDR1 is MNHEY and CDR2 SVGAGI. V lost 11 bases to trimming and J lost 1 base, with 10 bases between them. Here the CDR3 DNA reads TGTGCCGCGGGGCGGGGCACAGATACGCAGTATTTT. It translates to CAAGRGTDTQYF.

In its sample, this clonotype was seen many times. This chain connects TRBV5-1 to TRBJ1-1, with D perhaps TRBD1 (5 bases). The CDR3 is made up of 13 amino acids. V lost 7 bases, J lost 3 bases, and 13 bases lay in between. CDR1 SGHRS and CDR2 YFSETQ come from the germline V gene. In nucleotides, the CDR3 is TGCGCCAGCGGGTCGGGGGTAGACACTGAAGCTTTCTTT. This sequence encodes CASGSGVDTEAFF.

This clonotype has a count of ten or more. The V and J genes are TRBV6-1 and TRBJ2-1, with a tentative D call TRBD2 (5 bases). The CDR3 contains 13 residues. Trimming took off 7 bases at V and 9 bases at J, with 16 bases between the two ends. Germline V CDR1 and CDR2: MNHNS, SASEGT. CDR3: CASIPAAPSEQFF. CDR3 DNA: TGTGCCAGCATTCCAGCGGCTCCAAGTGAGCAGTTCTTC.

The chain links TRBV15 to TRBJ2-1; 8 bases line up with TRBD2. There are 16 residues in the CDR3. The ends lost 1 base at V and 5 bases at J; junction bases unmatched: 7. CDR1 LNHNV and CDR2 YYDKDF come from the germline V gene (reference sequence). CDR3 nucleotide sequence: TGTGCCACCAGCAGAGGTTTAGCGGGAACGGACAATGAGCAGTTCTTC. It yields the protein CATSRGLAGTDNEQFF.

The J gene is TRBJ2-1, the V gene TRBV12-3 or TRBV12-4, with 8 bases lining up with TRBD2. This CDR3 contains 18 residues. V lost 0 bases, J lost 6 bases, and 13 bases stayed unmatched. This CDR3 is CASSLAVIRASGSNEQFF. CDR3 sequence (DNA): TGTGCCAGCAGTTTAGCGGTCATTCGGGCTAGCGGGTCCAATGAGCAGTTCTTC.